Listed here are 30 T cell receptor beta chains from one sample, sequenced in a study of PD-L1 blockade in urothelial cancer. The table came from immunoSEQ multiplex PCR; TCRdb's copy has only in-frame clones and leaves some out. The table has roughly 44,000 clones, around 80% seen once. This sample comprised PBMCs, obtained around atezolizumab (anti-PD-L1) treatment. The origin of the receptors is a man aged 70 or older with urothelial cancer.

This chain uses TRBV2 with TRBJ2-2, with 14 positions matching TRBD2. The CDR3 is 20 residues long. Looked up from germline, CDR1 is SNHLY and CDR2 is FYNNEI. J was trimmed by 2 bases and V by 4 bases; bases with no gene match: 12. In DNA form, the CDR3 reads TGTGCCAGCAGTGTTCTGGGACTAGCGGGGGCCTCCTCTAACACCGGGGAGCTGTTTTTT. This gives the protein CASSVLGLAGASSNTGELFF.

This clone was seen repeatedly, ten times or more. The rearrangement joins TRBV19 to TRBJ2-7, with D unclear. Germline CDR1 LNHDA, CDR2 SQIVND (reference sequence). V gave up 7 bases and J gave up 4 bases, with 11 bases separating them. The CDR3 consists of 12 residues. CDR3 sequence: CASKTDGYEQYF. The DNA of the CDR3 is TGTGCCAGTAAAACAGACGGATACGAGCAGTACTTC.

This clone was seen once. This chain joins TRBV5-4 and TRBJ1-2; 9 nucleotides match TRBD1. This CDR3 is 13 amino acids long. CDR1 and CDR2 (germline): SGHNT, YYREEE (reference sequence). With V trimmed by 3 bases and J by 8 bases, 5 bases remained unmatched. The CDR3 DNA reads TGTGCCAGCAGCTATCGGACAGGGGAGGGCTACACCTTC. Its protein product is CASSYRTGEGYTF.

The J gene is TRBJ2-1, the V gene TRBV19; 10 positions match TRBD1. Germline V CDR1 and CDR2: LNHDA, SQIVND (reference sequence). The CDR3 is 16 amino acids. After removal of 3 bases from V and 7 bases from J, the junction contained 9 bases not matched to a gene. The CDR3 spells CASSMGRGQGGNEQFF. As DNA, the CDR3 is TGTGCCAGTAGTATGGGTCGAGGACAGGGGGGAAATGAGCAGTTCTTC.

The chain carries TRBV6-6 and TRBJ2-2; TRBD1 aligns across 10 bases. Looked up from germline, CDR1 is MNHNY and CDR2 is SVGAGI (reference sequence). V trimming: 5 bases; J trimming: 6 bases; junction bases outside the gene matches: 9. This CDR3 spans 16 amino acids. CDR3 loop: CASSTPGQGSSGELFF. Written as DNA, the CDR3 is TGTGCCAGCAGTACCCCGGGACAGGGGTCTTCCGGGGAGCTGTTTTTT.

The chain combines TRBV28 with TRBJ2-1, with a tentative D call TRBD2 (6 bases). The CDR3 has 15 residues. In germline, CDR1 is MDHEN, CDR2 SYDVKM. V was pared by 6 bases and J by 0 bases, with 12 bases between. CDR3 amino acids: CASRFPGDSYNEQFF. CDR3 bases: TGTGCCAGCAGGTTCCCGGGGGACTCCTACAATGAGCAGTTCTTC.

V and J are TRBV28 and TRBJ2-3, with D unresolved. The V end was cut by 6 bases, the J end by 9 bases, with 13 bases between. Germline CDR1 and CDR2: MDHEN and SYDVKM. This CDR3 contains 12 residues. CDR3 protein: CASRGGINTQYF. The CDR3 DNA reads TGTGCCAGCAGAGGCGGTATAAACACGCAGTATTTT.

DNA for the CDR3: TGTGCCAGCAGCACACAGGGGGGCAACTATGGCTACACCTTC. Translation: CASSTQGGNYGYTF. This rearrangement joins TRBV5-4 to TRBJ1-2; 8 nucleotides agree with TRBD1. Germline CDR1 reads SGHNT; CDR2 reads YYREEE (reference sequence). The V segment lost 4 bases and the J segment 2 bases; nucleotides outside the gene matches: 4. The CDR3 extends over 14 amino acids.

The rearrangement uses TRBV30 and TRBJ1-2; D is undetermined. Trimming shortened V by 5 bases and J by 1 base, and 5 bases separated the two germline ends. The CDR3 totals 11 residues. Looked up from germline, CDR1 is GTSNPN and CDR2 is SVGIG (reference sequence). The CDR3 coding sequence is TGTGCCTGGGGAGTTAACTATGGCTACACCTTC. This translates into CAWGVNYGYTF.

This rearrangement joins TRBV20-1 to TRBJ2-1, with D possibly matching TRBD1 (6 bases). The CDR3 length is 11 residues. Looked up from germline, CDR1 is DFQATT and CDR2 is SNEGSKA (reference sequence). The germline V and J ends were trimmed by 6 bases and 9 bases, with 12 bases remaining between them. The CDR3 DNA is TGCAGTGCGCAGAAAGGGGGTGAGCAGTTCTTC. Translation: CSAQKGGEQFF.

The genes are TRBV5-4 and TRBJ1-3; 7 bases fit TRBD1. CDR3 length equals 16 residues. CDR1 and CDR2 from the germline V gene are SGHNT and YYREEE (reference sequence). Trimming removed 3 bases from V and 4 bases from J; junction bases left unmatched: 10. The CDR3 loop reads CASSSSGGQRGNTIYF. The CDR3, as DNA: TGTGCCAGCAGCTCCTCAGGGGGACAAAGGGGAAACACCATATATTTT.

The CDR3 region is CASKGVGPEAFF. The CDR3 region has the DNA TGTGCCAGTAAAGGGGTGGGCCCTGAAGCTTTCTTT. This chain joins TRBV19 and TRBJ1-1, with D tentatively TRBD1 (5 bases). Germline V lookup: CDR1 LNHDA, CDR2 SQIVND (reference sequence). Trimming shortened V by 7 bases and J by 6 bases, and 12 bases separated the two germline ends. The CDR3 is made up of 12 amino acids.

The chain employs TRBV5-5 and TRBJ1-1; 7 bases align to TRBD1. The germline V gene has CDR1 SGHKS and CDR2 YYEKEE (reference sequence). There are 13 residues in the CDR3. The J segment lost 8 bases and the V segment lost 0 bases, leaving 4 bases of the junction unmatched. The CDR3 DNA reads as TGTGCCAGCAGCTTGGGAGGGACAGCAGAAGCTTTCTTT. Translation: CASSLGGTAEAFF.

There are a few counts of this clone. The chain couples TRBV4-3 to TRBJ2-5, with 7 bases aligning to TRBD2. The V and J ends lost 2 bases and 4 bases, in that order; junction bases with no gene match: 7. The CDR3 extends over 15 amino acids. The V gene's germline CDR1 is LGHNA and CDR2 YSLEER. The CDR3 DNA is TGCGCCAGCAGCCAAACGGGAGGAACAGGAGAGACCCAGTACTTC. Translating it yields CASSQTGGTGETQYF.

By proportion, this clone is medium-sized. The chain has TRBV28 and TRBJ2-7; tentatively, D is TRBD2 (7 bases). The length of the CDR3 is 15 residues. Germline CDR1 reads MDHEN; CDR2 reads SYDVKM. Trimming removed 6 bases at V and 4 bases at J, with 19 bases between. The CDR3 sequence is CASRGGGGGSYEQYF. CDR3 sequence (DNA): TGTGCCAGCAGAGGGGGTGGGGGCGGGAGTTACGAGCAGTACTTC.

The rearrangement uses TRBV5-4 and TRBJ2-1, with TRBD2 as a possible D gene (7 bases). CDR1 and CDR2 (germline): SGHNT, YYREEE (reference sequence). There are 16 residues in the CDR3. Trimming took 6 bases from V and 7 from J, leaving 23 bases between them. The CDR3 sequence is CASTLGGAGGRNEQFF. The DNA for the CDR3 is TGTGCCAGCACCCTGGGGGGGGCAGGAGGGAGGAATGAGCAGTTCTTC.

This clone was detected once. This chain uses TRBV2 with TRBJ1-6; TRBD1 is a possible D gene (5 bases). Per germline, CDR1 SNHLY and CDR2 FYNNEI. This CDR3 has 13 amino acids. Trimming left V 6 bases short and J 9 bases short, with 12 bases between. DNA for the CDR3: TGTGCCAGCAGGGAGGGGATATCTTCACCCCTCCACTTT. The encoded protein is CASREGISSPLHF.

V and J are TRBV7-2 and TRBJ2-3; D ambiguous. Germline values: CDR1 SGHTA, CDR2 FQGNSA. CDR3 length: 11 residues. V lost 7 bases and J lost 2, with 4 bases in between. The CDR3 bases are TGTGCCAGCACCAACACAGATACGCAGTATTTT. This codes for CASTNTDTQYF.

CDR3 sequence (DNA): TGTGCCAGCAGTGGGACAGGGGGACCCTACGAGCAGTACTTC. As protein: CASSGTGGPYEQYF. This chain joins TRBV6-1 and TRBJ2-7; 10 positions agree with TRBD1. The CDR3 has 14 residues. CDR1 and CDR2 (germline): MNHNS, SASEGT. The V gene end was trimmed by 4 bases and the J gene end by 2 bases; junction bases not matched to a gene: 2.

The chain carries TRBV2 and TRBJ2-7, with 7 bases lining up with TRBD1. CDR1 and CDR2 (germline): SNHLY, FYNNEI. Trimming cost V 7 bases and J 4 bases; bases outside gene matches: 7. The CDR3 covers 13 residues. CDR3: CASTWTGSYEQYF. The CDR3 coding sequence is TGTGCCAGCACCTGGACAGGATCATACGAGCAGTACTTC.

The gene calls are TRBV29-1 and TRBJ2-5; 9 bases are a match to TRBD2. Unmatched junction bases numbered 13, after V lost 6 bases and J lost 2 bases. In germline, CDR1 is SQVTM, CDR2 ANQGSEA. The CDR3 spans 16 residues. CDR3 sequence (DNA): TGCAGCGTACATTACTCTAGCGGGGCCATTCAAGAGACCCAGTACTTC. Protein: CSVHYSSGAIQETQYF.

A single count supports this clone. The chain is built from TRBV5-1 and TRBJ2-5; D is ambiguous. Per germline, CDR1 SGHRS and CDR2 YFSETQ. The CDR3 spans 11 residues. The V gene lost 1 base and the J gene lost 5 bases, with 3 bases spanning the gap. The CDR3 DNA sequence: TGCGCCAGCAGCTTGCGGGAGACCCAGTACTTC. This gives the protein CASSLRETQYF.

The chain recombines TRBV2 with TRBJ1-6; the match to TRBD1 covers 7 bases. After removal of 6 bases from V and 6 bases from J, the junction contained 8 bases not matched to a gene. Per germline, CDR1 SNHLY and CDR2 FYNNEI. There are 15 residues in the CDR3. CDR3 coding DNA: TGTGCCAGCAGGGCCCCTGGGACAGTTAATTCACCCCTCCACTTT. Its translation: CASRAPGTVNSPLHF.

This clone was seen a few times. The gene calls are TRBV5-1 and TRBJ1-4; D possibly corresponds to TRBD1 (5 bases). This CDR3 has 14 residues. Trimming took 0 bases from V and 8 from J, leaving 11 bases between them. Per germline, CDR1 SGHRS and CDR2 YFSETQ. The CDR3 coding sequence is TGCGCCAGCAGCTTGGGGAGGGACGGCGAAAAACTGTTTTTT. Translating gives CASSLGRDGEKLFF.

CDR3 sequence reads: CASSLALGELFF. The CDR3 DNA reads TGTGCCAGCAGCTTGGCCCTCGGGGAGCTGTTTTTT. The chain employs TRBV5-4 and TRBJ2-2; D not certain. CDR3 length equals 12 residues. The germline V and J ends were trimmed by 0 bases and 7 bases, with 4 bases remaining between them. Germline CDR1 reads SGHNT; CDR2 reads YYREEE (reference sequence).

In this sample, this clone turned up a few times. The chain couples TRBV5-5 to TRBJ1-2; 7 nucleotides align to TRBD1. Losses at the gene ends were 0 bases for V and 8 bases for J; bases not matched to a gene: 7. The CDR3 is made up of 14 amino acids. Germline V gene data show CDR1 as SGHKS and CDR2 as YYEKEE (reference sequence). CDR3 amino acids: CASSLDDRAEGYTF. The CDR3 bases are TGTGCCAGCAGCTTGGATGACAGGGCTGAGGGCTACACCTTC.

The chain is built from TRBV5-4 and TRBJ2-7; 7 bases align to TRBD2. CDR3 size: 13 residues. After removal of 1 base from V and 7 bases from J, the junction contained 5 bases not matched to a gene. Germline V CDR1 and CDR2: SGHNT, YYREEE (reference sequence). The CDR3: CASSLMAGDEQYF. As DNA, the CDR3 is TGTGCCAGCAGCTTGATGGCGGGAGATGAGCAGTACTTC.

The count of this clone is one. This chain joins TRBV30 and TRBJ2-1; possible D gene TRBD2, 5 bases. CDR1 GTSNPN and CDR2 SVGIG come from the germline V gene (reference sequence). The CDR3 length is 15 residues. V was trimmed by 3 bases and J by 0 bases, leaving 12 bases between them. The CDR3 sequence is CAWRRLGSSYNEQFF. CDR3 nucleotide sequence: TGTGCCTGGAGGCGGTTGGGGAGCTCCTACAATGAGCAGTTCTTC.

V and J are TRBV7-9 and TRBJ2-7; a possible D gene is TRBD1 (5 bases). Germline V CDR1 and CDR2: SEHNR, FQNEAQ (reference sequence). This CDR3 comprises 13 residues. V was trimmed by 3 bases and J by 2 bases, leaving 8 bases between them. The CDR3, as DNA: TGTGCCAGCAGCTTTGCAGGGACCTACGAGCAGTACTTC. This gives the protein CASSFAGTYEQYF.

V gene TRBV7-2 combines with J gene TRBJ1-1; D might be TRBD1 (5 bases). Trimming pared 0 bases from V and 11 bases from J, leaving 25 bases between. The CDR3 covers 17 residues. Looked up from germline, CDR1 is SGHTA and CDR2 is FQGNSA. The CDR3 coding sequence is TGTGCCAGCAGCTTAGCGCCAAGGGGCAGGGTAGGATCCGAGGCTTTCTTT. Protein sequence: CASSLAPRGRVGSEAFF.